One T cell receptor (beta chain) is described in this entry. The data originate from a study of blood T cell repertoires in COVID-19. The V segment lost 1 base and the J segment 5 bases; nucleotides outside the gene matches: 15. Germline V CDR1 and CDR2: LGHDT, YNNKEL (reference sequence). The CDR3 spans 18 residues. Sequencing was performed with immunoSEQ multiplex PCR; in TCRdb, only in-frame clones are kept and a portion is missing. The table lists 200,000 to 250,000 clones, about 88% of them singletons. The chain recombines TRBV3-1 (or the pseudogene TRBV3-2) with TRBJ2-5; 8 bases align to TRBD1. The source of this sequence is a woman aged 60-75 years with acute or convalescent COVID-19. The material sequenced was peripheral blood. As DNA, the CDR3 is TGTGCCAGCAGCCAAGGAGTGCGGAGCCAGGGGGCGGGTGAGACCCAGTACTTC. It encodes CASSQGVRSQGAGETQYF.